This T cell receptor beta chain comes out of a study of radiation and T cells in renal cell carcinoma. The time point was: baseline pretreatment blood. Treatment reported: 15 Gy SBRT to primary tumor, nephrectomy 4 weeks later. V lost 4 bases to trimming and J lost 7 bases, with 14 bases between them. Per the germline V gene, CDR1 is SGDLS and CDR2 is YYNGEE. CDR3 length equals 13 residues. Libraries were prepared by immunoSEQ multiplex PCR; TCRdb keeps only in-frame clonotypes and omits some of them. The table includes about 130,000 clones, over 75% detected once. The material was blood, obtained from a patient whose treatment included radiotherapy and nephrectomy. The chain has TRBV9 and TRBJ1-1, with D possibly matching TRBD1 (5 bases). The sequence derives from a woman between 45 and 60 years old with renal cell carcinoma. The CDR3 protein is CASSPQGVGEAFF. DNA for the CDR3: TGTGCCAGCAGCCCACAAGGGGTGGGTGAAGCTTTCTTT.